Listed below are T cell receptor beta chains from one sample, sequenced in a study of cytomegalovirus exposure and HLA in healthy donors. Clones were read by immunoSEQ multiplex PCR, and TCRdb kept only the in-frame ones, dropping some. The data show some 190,000 clones, about 82% seen once. Sequenced: PBMCs. The receptors shown here come from a man aged 18 to 29 in good health and CMV-seronegative. Both conserved end residues are part of each CDR3. Each record gives: D gene, clone size, V gene, J gene, CDR3 protein, CDR3 DNA. D genes are given only for firm matches. Size is omitted from some rows. Given values are once, few, many or a class for expanded clones.

D: -; size: -; V: TRBV18; J: TRBJ1-2; CDR3: CASSPMIGQKSYGYTF; DNA: TGTGCCAGCTCACCTATGATTGGACAGAAAAGCTATGGCTACACCTTC
D: -; size: -; V: TRBV25-1; J: TRBJ1-1; CDR3: CASSESGAGSTEAFF; DNA: TGTGCCAGCAGTGAATCAGGGGCAGGGTCCACTGAAGCTTTCTTT
D: -; size: -; V: TRBV2; J: TRBJ1-4; CDR3: CASTGRGRYEKLFF; DNA: TGTGCCAGCACCGGGAGGGGAAGGTATGAAAAACTGTTTTTT
D: -; size: -; V: TRBV19; J: TRBJ1-1; CDR3: CASKGGVNTEAFF; DNA: TGTGCCAGTAAGGGCGGGGTGAACACTGAAGCTTTCTTT
D: TRBD1; size: -; V: TRBV5-4; J: TRBJ2-7; CDR3: CASSLGTGAYEQYF; DNA: TGTGCCAGCAGCTTGGGGACAGGAGCCTACGAGCAGTACTTC
D: TRBD1; size: -; V: TRBV4-2; J: TRBJ1-1; CDR3: CASSQAGTGGTEAFF; DNA: TGTGCCAGCAGCCAAGCGGGGACAGGGGGCACTGAAGCTTTCTTT
D: TRBD1; size: -; V: TRBV27; J: TRBJ1-2; CDR3: CASRMTGKNYGYTF; DNA: TGTGCCAGCAGGATGACAGGGAAAAACTATGGCTACACCTTC
D: -; size: once; V: TRBV9; J: TRBJ1-6; CDR3: CASSVTGLNSPLHF; DNA: TGTGCCAGCAGCGTTACAGGGCTTAATTCACCCCTCCACTTT
D: -; size: -; V: TRBV6-4; J: TRBJ2-1; CDR3: CASRAGGGEGVGEQFF; DNA: TGTGCCAGCAGAGCGGGCGGCGGGGAGGGGGTCGGTGAGCAGTTCTTC
D: -; size: -; V: TRBV28; J: TRBJ2-4; CDR3: CASSPRAGLAKNIQYF; DNA: TGTGCCAGCAGTCCCCGTGCAGGATTAGCCAAAAACATTCAGTACTTC
D: -; size: -; V: TRBV18; J: TRBJ2-7; CDR3: CASSPRGTPAESSYEQYF; DNA: TGTGCCAGCTCACCAAGGGGTACTCCGGCCGAGAGCTCCTACGAGCAGTACTTC